The clone carrying this TCR beta chain was recorded a few times. CDR1 is SGHNT, CDR2 YYREEE, per germline (reference sequence). The length of the CDR3 is 13 residues. Trimming took 5 bases from V and 5 from J; bases not matched to a gene: 2. The sample originates from a study of shared clonotypes between healthy human individuals. Using immunoSEQ multiplex PCR, the repertoire was profiled, and TCRdb retains in-frame clones only, with some absent. The sample records roughly 680,000 clones, about two thirds being singletons. This receptor was taken from a woman in her twenties or thirties in good health. Input material: memory CD4+ T cells sorted from blood. This sample's subset: CD45RA-negative fraction. This chain links TRBV5-4 with TRBJ2-7, with 12 positions matching TRBD2. The CDR3: CASSRTSGDEQYF. CDR3 in DNA: TGTGCCAGCAGTCGGACTAGCGGGGACGAGCAGTACTTC.